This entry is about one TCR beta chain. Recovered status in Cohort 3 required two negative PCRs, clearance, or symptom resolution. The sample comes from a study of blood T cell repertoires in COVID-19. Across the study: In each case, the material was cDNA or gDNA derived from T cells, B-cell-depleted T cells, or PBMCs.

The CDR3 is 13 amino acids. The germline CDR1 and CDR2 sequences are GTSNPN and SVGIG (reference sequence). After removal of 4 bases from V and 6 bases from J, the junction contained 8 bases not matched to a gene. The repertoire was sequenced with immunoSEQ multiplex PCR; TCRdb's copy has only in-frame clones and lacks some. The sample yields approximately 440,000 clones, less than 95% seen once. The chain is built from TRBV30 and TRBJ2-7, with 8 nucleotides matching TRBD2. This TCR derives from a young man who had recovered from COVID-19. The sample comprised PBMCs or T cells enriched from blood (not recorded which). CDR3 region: CAWKSGSRGEQYF. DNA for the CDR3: TGTGCCTGGAAGAGCGGGAGTAGGGGCGAGCAGTACTTC.